The rows below give T cell receptor beta chains drawn from one sample of a study of OX40 agonist ivuxolimab in advanced cancers. Generated by immunoSEQ multiplex PCR, the TCRdb table keeps only in-frame clones and is missing some. The sample includes under 45,000 clones, 75% to 85% seen only once; the top ten take over 2.5%. The specimen was CD4+ or CD8+ T cells sorted from blood, collected in a trial of the OX40 agonist ivuxolimab. The receptors stem from an adult with an advanced solid tumor such as melanoma, head and neck, liver or kidney cancer. CDR3s include the opening cysteine and the closing phenylalanine or tryptophan. The order of the fields is V gene, clone size, D gene, J gene, CDR3 protein, CDR3 DNA. The D gene is left open where the match is weak. A clone size is listed for some rows: how often the clone was seen (once, few, many), or a class if it is expanded.

>TRBV7-2|-|TRBD1|TRBJ2-4
CASSSLQGADIQYF
TGTGCCAGCAGCTCCTTACAGGGGGCGGACATTCAGTACTTC
>TRBV13|-|TRBD2|TRBJ2-1
CASSLAIRLAGEAGEQFF
TGTGCCAGCAGCTTAGCAATTAGACTAGCGGGAGAGGCGGGTGAGCAGTTCTTC
>TRBV6-5|-|TRBD1|TRBJ2-7
CASSYSAGQASYEQYF
TGTGCCAGCAGTTACTCCGCAGGACAGGCCTCCTACGAGCAGTACTTC
>TRBV13|-|TRBD2|TRBJ2-6
CASSFWSSGGHGANVLTF
TGTGCCAGCAGCTTTTGGTCTAGCGGGGGCCACGGGGCCAACGTCCTGACTTTC
>TRBV4-1|-|-|TRBJ2-3
CASSPPSDTQYF
TGCGCCAGCAGCCCCCCCTCAGATACGCAGTATTTT
>TRBV7-8|-|TRBD2|TRBJ2-2
CASSYGLAGSNTGELFF
TGTGCCAGCAGCTACGGACTAGCGGGATCGAACACCGGGGAGCTGTTTTTT
>TRBV30|-|-|TRBJ1-2
CAWSGGSWGYTF
TGTGCCTGGAGCGGAGGAAGCTGGGGCTACACCTTC
>TRBV15|-|TRBD1|TRBJ2-3
CATSRPGQGGSTTHTDTQYF
TGTGCCACCAGCAGGCCGGGACAGGGGGGTTCTACCACCCACACAGATACGCAGTATTTT
>TRBV27|-|-|TRBJ1-1
CASSLFVKSEAFF
TGTGCCAGCAGTTTATTTGTCAAGTCTGAAGCTTTCTTT
>TRBV27|few|TRBD1|TRBJ2-5
CASSLSFWDRVETQYF
TGTGCCAGCAGTTTATCTTTTTGGGACAGGGTGGAGACCCAGTACTTC
>TRBV5-1|-|TRBD2|TRBJ2-1
CASSLGLAGGNEQFF
TGCGCCAGCAGCTTGGGACTAGCGGGAGGGAATGAGCAGTTCTTC
>TRBV7-6|-|TRBD2|TRBJ2-3
CASSKTGAGRASDTQYF
TGTGCCAGCAGCAAGACGGGGGCCGGGAGGGCCTCAGATACGCAGTATTTT
>TRBV7-2|once|-|TRBJ2-7
CASRPGGLDEQYF
TGTGCCAGCAGACCCGGGGGGCTCGACGAGCAGTACTTC
>TRBV9|once|-|TRBJ2-3
CASSSGSLSTDTQYF
TGTGCCAGCAGCAGCGGTTCCCTTAGCACAGATACGCAGTATTTT
>TRBV5-1|-|TRBD2|TRBJ2-3
CASSSNPGLAEADTQYF
TGCGCCAGCAGCTCAAACCCAGGACTAGCCGAAGCAGATACGCAGTATTTT
>TRBV5-8|-|-|TRBJ1-6
CASTLRGLGSPLHF
TGTGCCAGCACACTACGGGGGTTGGGTTCACCCCTCCACTTT
>TRBV18|-|-|TRBJ2-5
CASSPPPTGETQYF
TGTGCCAGCTCACCACCGCCCACGGGAGAGACCCAGTACTTC
>TRBV4-3|-|TRBD2|TRBJ2-3
CASSQTNSGGFTDTQYF
TGCGCCAGCAGCCAGACTAATAGCGGGGGGTTCACAGATACGCAGTATTTT